The clone carrying this TCR beta chain was seen a handful of times. What it binds is not known. This entry comes from a study of post-analysis software for immune sequencing data. V lost 0 bases, J lost 2 bases, and 8 bases stayed unmatched. Germline V CDR1 and CDR2: SGDLS, YYNGEE. This CDR3 is built from 17 residues. Unique molecular identifiers featured in each of the TCR beta cDNA libraries. T cells numbering about 0.85 to 11 million gave rise to a few hundred thousand cDNA molecules. Via MiXCR, TCRdb re-called the PCR reads, giving one row per CDR3 protein. The sample lists hundreds of thousands of distinct CDR3 sequences; roughly half were seen once. General observations from the study: Versus controls, multiple sclerosis patients showed significantly lower diversity (normalized Chao1). Five or six TRBV segments were significantly more frequent in patients than in controls. TRBV5-6, TRBV5-1 and TRBV20-1 were among these segments. Under F measure analysis, samples from one preparation batch co-clustered strongly.

This clonotype was sampled from a girl between 5 and 17 years old with multiple sclerosis. The specimen was blood. This chain joins TRBV9 and TRBJ2-3; TRBD2 matches 8 bases. The CDR3 loop is CASSVGWSGGHTDTQYF. The CDR3 DNA follows: TGTGCCAGCAGCGTAGGATGGAGCGGGGGACACACAGATACGCAGTATTTT. Complete variable domain (other parts from reference TRBV9 and TRBJ2-3): DSGVTQTPKHLITATGQRVTLRCSPRSGDLSVYWYQQSLDQGLQFLIQYYNGEERAKGNILERFSAQQFPDLHSELNLSSLELGDSALYFCASSVGWSGGHTDTQYFGPGTRLTVL.